Sequencing of this TCR beta chain was carried out in a study of cytomegalovirus exposure and HLA in healthy donors. The V end lost 9 bases, the J end lost 6 bases, and 13 bases lay between the germline ends. Germline assignment: CDR1 SGHNT and CDR2 YYREEE (reference sequence). The CDR3 is made up of 12 amino acids. The PCR used 60 Vbeta and 13 Jbeta primers. Sequencing was performed with immunoSEQ multiplex PCR; in TCRdb, only in-frame clones are kept and a portion is missing. The sample has roughly 130,000 clones, 81% seen once. This clone was observed a few times. The antigen is undetermined. Study-level results: Sequencing depth roughly uniform across donors was assumed in presence/absence analyses. The analysis excluded some indistinguishable V segments, including TRBV6-2 and TRBV6-3.

This receptor was taken from a man younger than 35 in good health and CMV-seronegative. The V gene is TRBV5-4, the J gene TRBJ2-1; tentative D call: TRBD2 (5 bases). The sample comprised PBMCs. CDR3 sequence: CATSLGLNEQFF. Here the CDR3 DNA reads TGTGCCACGTCACTAGGTCTCAATGAGCAGTTCTTC.